A selection of T cell receptor beta chains follows, all from one sample in a study of T cells after yellow fever vaccination. TCRdb recomputed calls from the 5' RACE reads with MiXCR, one row per CDR3 protein. Of hundreds of thousands of distinct CDR3 sequences listed, 4.1% are singletons. Material: PBMCs, obtained 5 days after the yellow fever booster vaccination. The receptors stem from a man aged 18 to 35 who received the YFV17D yellow fever vaccine. Each CDR3 is given with its conserved first and last residue. The D gene is left open where the match is weak. Clone sizes are given selectively: once, few, many, or a class where the clone is expanded.

j_call | v_call | clone_size | d_call | cdr3_aa | cdr3_nt
TRBJ2-5 | TRBV6-1 | few | NA | CASSEVWAPGKTQYF | TGTGCCAGCAGTGAAGTTTGGGCCCCAGGAAAGACCCAGTACTTC
TRBJ1-2 | TRBV18 | NA | NA | CASSPRGPNYGYTF | TGTGCCAGCTCACCACGGGGCCCTAACTATGGCTACACCTTC
TRBJ2-2 | TRBV12-3/TRBV12-4 | few | TRBD2 | CASKIAGANTGELFF | TGTGCCAGCAAAATAGCGGGGGCGAACACCGGGGAGCTGTTTTTT
TRBJ2-7 | TRBV4-2 | NA | NA | CASSQEPGINGYEQYF | TGTGCCAGCAGCCAAGAGCCCGGGATAAACGGCTACGAGCAGTACTTC
TRBJ1-1 | TRBV25-1 | NA | NA | CASSEEGGNTEAFF | TGTGCCAGCAGTGAGGAGGGGGGGAACACTGAAGCTTTCTTT
TRBJ1-6 | TRBV7-2 | NA | NA | CASSPAGRDLHF | TGTGCCAGCAGCCCCGCGGGACGGGACCTCCACTTT
TRBJ1-1 | TRBV27 | many | NA | CASSFKETTEAFF | TGTGCCAGCAGTTTTAAAGAGACCACTGAAGCTTTCTTT
TRBJ2-3 | TRBV7-3 | many | NA | CASSPVRADTQYF | TGTGCCAGCAGCCCCGTTAGGGCAGATACGCAGTATTTT
TRBJ1-5 | TRBV4-3 | many | NA | CASSQDPRVTQPQHF | TGCGCCAGCAGCCAAGACCCCAGGGTAACTCAGCCCCAGCATTTT
TRBJ2-1 | TRBV6-2/TRBV6-3 | many | NA | CASSAHNEQFF | TGTGCCAGCAGCGCCCACAATGAGCAGTTCTTC
TRBJ1-5 | TRBV5-5 | NA | NA | CASSLVSGVSNQPQHF | TGTGCCAGCAGCTTGGTTTCGGGGGTGAGCAATCAGCCCCAGCATTTT
TRBJ2-3 | TRBV28 | NA | NA | CASSIPDTQYF | TGTGCCAGCAGTATTCCGGATACGCAGTATTTT
TRBJ1-1 | TRBV5-6 | NA | NA | CASSLGTAGERTEAFF | TGTGCCAGCAGCTTGGGGACAGCCGGGGAGAGAACTGAAGCTTTCTTT
TRBJ1-1 | TRBV25-1 | few | TRBD1 | CASRAKRGQGTEAFF | TGTGCCAGCAGAGCCAAGAGGGGGCAGGGCACTGAAGCTTTCTTT
TRBJ2-1 | TRBV9 | many | NA | CASSVEGTVNEQFF | TGTGCCAGCAGCGTAGAGGGCACAGTGAATGAGCAGTTCTTC
TRBJ2-5 | TRBV19 | NA | NA | CASSGERGRGTQYF | TGTGCCAGTAGTGGAGAACGGGGGCGGGGGACCCAGTACTTC